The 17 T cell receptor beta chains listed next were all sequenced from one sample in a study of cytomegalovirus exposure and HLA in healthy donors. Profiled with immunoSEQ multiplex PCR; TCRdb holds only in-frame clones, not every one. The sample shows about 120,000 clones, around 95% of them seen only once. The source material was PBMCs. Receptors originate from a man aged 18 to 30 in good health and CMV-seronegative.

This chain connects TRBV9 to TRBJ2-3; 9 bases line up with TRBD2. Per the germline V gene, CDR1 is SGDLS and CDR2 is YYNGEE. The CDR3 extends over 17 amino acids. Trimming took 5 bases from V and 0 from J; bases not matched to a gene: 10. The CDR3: CASSQMAGGPSTDTQYF. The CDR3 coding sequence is TGTGCCAGCAGTCAGATGGCGGGAGGGCCGAGCACAGATACGCAGTATTTT.

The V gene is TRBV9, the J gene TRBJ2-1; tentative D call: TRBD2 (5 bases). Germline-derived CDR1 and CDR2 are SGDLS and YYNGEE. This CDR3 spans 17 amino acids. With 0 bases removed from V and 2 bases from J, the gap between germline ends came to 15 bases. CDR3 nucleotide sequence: TGTGCCAGCAGCGTAGCTACGGGCGGGTTTACCTACAATGAGCAGTTCTTC. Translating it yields CASSVATGGFTYNEQFF.

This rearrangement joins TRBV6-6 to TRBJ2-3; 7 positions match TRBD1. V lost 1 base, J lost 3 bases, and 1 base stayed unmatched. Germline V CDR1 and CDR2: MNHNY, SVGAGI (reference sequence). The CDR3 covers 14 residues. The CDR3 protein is CASSYWDRTDTQYF. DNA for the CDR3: TGTGCCAGCAGTTACTGGGACAGAACAGATACGCAGTATTTT.

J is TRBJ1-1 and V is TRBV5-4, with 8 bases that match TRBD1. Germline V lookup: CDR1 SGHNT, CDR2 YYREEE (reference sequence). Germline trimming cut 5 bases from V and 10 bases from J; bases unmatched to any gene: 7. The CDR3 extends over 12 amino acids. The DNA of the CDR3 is TGTGCCAGCAGTCTAGACAGGGGCAGAGCTTTCTTT. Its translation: CASSLDRGRAFF.

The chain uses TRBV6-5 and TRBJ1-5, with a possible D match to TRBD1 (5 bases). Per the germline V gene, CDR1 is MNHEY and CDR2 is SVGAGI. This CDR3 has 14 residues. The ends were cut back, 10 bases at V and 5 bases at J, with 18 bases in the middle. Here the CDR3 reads CATGLGGADQPQHF. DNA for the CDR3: TGTGCCACCGGGCTAGGAGGGGCGGATCAGCCCCAGCATTTT.

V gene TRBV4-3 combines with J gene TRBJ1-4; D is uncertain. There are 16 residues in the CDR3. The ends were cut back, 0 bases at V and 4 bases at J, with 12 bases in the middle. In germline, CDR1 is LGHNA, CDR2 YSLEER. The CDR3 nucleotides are TGCGCCAGCAGCCAAGATGCAGAGGGATTTAATGAAAAACTGTTTTTT. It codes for CASSQDAEGFNEKLFF.

CDR3 sequence: CAWSVDRYTEAFF. The CDR3 coding sequence is TGTGCCTGGAGTGTGGACAGGTACACTGAAGCTTTCTTT. V and J are TRBV30 and TRBJ1-1, with TRBD1 identical over 7 bases. Per germline, CDR1 GTSNPN and CDR2 SVGIG (reference sequence). The V and J ends lost 0 bases and 3 bases, in that order; junction bases with no gene match: 1. The CDR3 is 13 amino acids.

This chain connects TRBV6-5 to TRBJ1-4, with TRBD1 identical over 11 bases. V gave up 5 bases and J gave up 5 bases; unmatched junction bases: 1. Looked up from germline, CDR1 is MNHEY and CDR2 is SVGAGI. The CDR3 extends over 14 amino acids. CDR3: CASSRTGGNEKLFF. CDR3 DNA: TGTGCCAGCAGTCGGACAGGGGGCAATGAAAAACTGTTTTTT.

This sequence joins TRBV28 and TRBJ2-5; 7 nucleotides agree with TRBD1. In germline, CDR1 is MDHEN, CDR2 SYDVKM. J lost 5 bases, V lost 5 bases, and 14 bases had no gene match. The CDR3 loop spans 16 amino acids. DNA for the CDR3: TGTGCCAGCAGTCCGACGACAGGGTCCAGGGGGGAGACCCAGTACTTC. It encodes CASSPTTGSRGETQYF.

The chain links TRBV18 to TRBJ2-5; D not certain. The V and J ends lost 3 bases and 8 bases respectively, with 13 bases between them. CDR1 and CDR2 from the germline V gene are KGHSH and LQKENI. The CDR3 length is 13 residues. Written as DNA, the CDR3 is TGTGCCAGCTCACCCGATGTCGAGAGAACCCAGTACTTC. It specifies CASSPDVERTQYF.

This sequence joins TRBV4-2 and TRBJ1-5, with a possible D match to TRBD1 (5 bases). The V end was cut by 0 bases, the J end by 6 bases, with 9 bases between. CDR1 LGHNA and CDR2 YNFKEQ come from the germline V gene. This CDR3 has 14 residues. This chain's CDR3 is CASSQEPDSQPQHF. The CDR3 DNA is TGTGCCAGCAGCCAAGAACCCGACAGTCAGCCCCAGCATTTT.

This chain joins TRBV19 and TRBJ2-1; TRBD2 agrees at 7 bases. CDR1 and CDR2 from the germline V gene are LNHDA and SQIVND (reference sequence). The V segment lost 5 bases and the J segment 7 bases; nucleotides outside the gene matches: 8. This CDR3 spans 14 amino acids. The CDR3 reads CASSPRLARNEQFF. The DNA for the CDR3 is TGTGCCAGTAGTCCGCGACTAGCTCGGAATGAGCAGTTCTTC. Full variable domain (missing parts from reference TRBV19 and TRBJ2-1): DGGITQSPKYLFRKEGQNVTLSCEQNLNHDAMYWYRQDPGQGLRLIYYSQIVNDFQKGDIAEGYSVSREKKESFPLTVTSAQKNPTAFYLCASSPRLARNEQFFGPGTRLTVL.

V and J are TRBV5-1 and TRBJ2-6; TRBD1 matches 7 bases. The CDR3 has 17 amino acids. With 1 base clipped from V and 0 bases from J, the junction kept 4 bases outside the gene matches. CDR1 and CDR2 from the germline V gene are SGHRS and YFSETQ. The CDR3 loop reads CASSLKWDSSGANVLTF. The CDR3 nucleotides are TGCGCCAGCAGCTTGAAGTGGGACAGCTCTGGGGCCAACGTCCTGACTTTC.

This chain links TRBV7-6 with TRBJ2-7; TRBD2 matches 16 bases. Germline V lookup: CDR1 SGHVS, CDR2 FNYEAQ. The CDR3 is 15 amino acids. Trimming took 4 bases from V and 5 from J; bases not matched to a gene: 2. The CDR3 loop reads CASSWGLAGGDEQYF. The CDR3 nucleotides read TGTGCCAGCAGCTGGGGACTAGCGGGAGGGGACGAGCAGTACTTC.

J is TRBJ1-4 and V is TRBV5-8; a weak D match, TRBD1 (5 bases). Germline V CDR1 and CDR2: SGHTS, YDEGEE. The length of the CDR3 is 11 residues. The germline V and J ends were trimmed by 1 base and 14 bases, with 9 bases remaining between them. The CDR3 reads CASSLFQGLFF. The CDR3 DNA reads TGTGCCAGCAGCTTGTTCCAGGGCCTGTTTTTT.

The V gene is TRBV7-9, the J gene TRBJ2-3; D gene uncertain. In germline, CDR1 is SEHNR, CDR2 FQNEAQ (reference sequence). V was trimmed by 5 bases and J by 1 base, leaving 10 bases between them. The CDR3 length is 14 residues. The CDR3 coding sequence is TGTGCCAGCAGCCCCCTCGCGGGCACAGATACGCAGTATTTT. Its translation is CASSPLAGTDTQYF.

The CDR3 DNA is TGTGCCAGCGAGGGAGGGAGCACTGAAGCTTTCTTT. It codes for CASEGGSTEAFF. This chain uses TRBV2 with TRBJ1-1, with no clear D. There are 12 residues in the CDR3. Germline V gene sequence: CDR1 SNHLY, CDR2 FYNNEI. With 8 bases removed from V and 4 bases from J, the gap between germline ends came to 11 bases.